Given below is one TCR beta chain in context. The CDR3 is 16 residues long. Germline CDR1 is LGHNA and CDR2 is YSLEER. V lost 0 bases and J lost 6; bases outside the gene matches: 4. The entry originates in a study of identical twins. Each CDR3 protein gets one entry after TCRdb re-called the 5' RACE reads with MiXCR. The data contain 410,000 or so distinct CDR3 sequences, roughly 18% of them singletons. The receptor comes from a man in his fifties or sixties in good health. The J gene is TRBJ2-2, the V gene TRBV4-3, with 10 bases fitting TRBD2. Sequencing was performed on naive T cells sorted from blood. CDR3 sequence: CASSQDTSGVPGELFF. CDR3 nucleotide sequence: TGCGCCAGCAGCCAAGATACTAGCGGGGTTCCCGGGGAGCTGTTTTTT.